This entry lists 22 T cell receptor beta chains sequenced from one sample in a study of cytomegalovirus exposure and HLA in healthy donors. Both 60 Vbeta primers and 13 Jbeta primers went into the PCR. Data came from immunoSEQ multiplex PCR; TCRdb stores just in-frame clones and leaves some out. The listing records some 48,000 clones. The sequencing input was PBMCs. These receptors all stem from a man between 35 and 55 years old in good health and CMV-seropositive.

In nucleotides, the CDR3 is TGCAGTGCTTGGACAGGGAGGGAGCAGTACTTC. This encodes CSAWTGREQYF. The V gene is TRBV20-1, the J gene TRBJ2-7; 8 bases line up with TRBD1. This CDR3 contains 11 residues. V was pared by 5 bases and J by 7 bases, with 4 bases of the junction left unmatched. Germline CDR1 and CDR2: DFQATT and SNEGSKA (reference sequence).

J is TRBJ2-5 and V is TRBV6-6, with D perhaps TRBD1 (5 bases). Trimming shortened V by 0 bases and J by 5 bases, and 13 bases separated the two germline ends. The germline gives CDR1 MNHNY, CDR2 SVGAGI (reference sequence). This CDR3 has 15 amino acids. The CDR3 DNA reads TGTGCCAGCAGTTACTCGAAGACAGAGGTGGAGACCCAGTACTTC. It yields the protein CASSYSKTEVETQYF.

The V call is TRBV7-2, the J call TRBJ2-5; possible D gene TRBD1, 5 bases. Trimming took off 1 base at V and 4 bases at J, with 19 bases between the two ends. In germline, CDR1 is SGHTA, CDR2 FQGNSA. The length of the CDR3 is 17 residues. The CDR3 nucleotides are TGTGCCAGCAGCTTAGGATGGGGCAGGACCACGGGAGAGACCCAGTACTTC. Residues: CASSLGWGRTTGETQYF.

J is TRBJ2-3 and V is TRBV6-6; 8 bases agree with TRBD2. With 2 bases clipped from V and 1 base from J, the junction kept 2 bases outside the gene matches. Germline V lookup: CDR1 MNHNY, CDR2 SVGAGI (reference sequence). The CDR3 runs 15 residues. The DNA for the CDR3 is TGTGCCAGCAGTTACGGGCGGGGGGGCACAGATACGCAGTATTTT. The encoded protein is CASSYGRGGTDTQYF.

The J gene is TRBJ1-2, the V gene TRBV28, with a weak D call TRBD1 (5 bases). CDR1 MDHEN and CDR2 SYDVKM come from the germline V gene. This CDR3 spans 13 amino acids. V dropped 4 bases and J dropped 4 bases, with 10 bases sitting between them. CDR3 sequence reads: CASSSRQSYGYTF. CDR3 in DNA: TGTGCCAGCAGTTCCCGACAGTCCTATGGCTACACCTTC.

The J gene is TRBJ2-5, the V gene TRBV2, with TRBD2 identical over 9 bases. From germline, CDR1 is SNHLY and CDR2 FYNNEI. After removal of 8 bases from V and 0 bases from J, the junction contained 4 bases not matched to a gene. This CDR3 has 14 amino acids. The CDR3 protein is CASPPSGDQETQYF. Written as DNA, the CDR3 is TGTGCCAGCCCCCCTAGCGGGGACCAAGAGACCCAGTACTTC.

According to its frequency, this clone is medium-sized (0.01 to 0.1%). This chain links TRBV6-5 with TRBJ1-1; 7 positions match TRBD1. This CDR3 region has 13 residues. Per germline, CDR1 MNHEY and CDR2 SVGAGI. V gave up 4 bases and J gave up 6 bases; unmatched junction bases: 5. The CDR3 nucleotides are TGTGCCAGCAGTTCCGGACAGGTACCTGAAGCTTTCTTT. It specifies CASSSGQVPEAFF.

The chain is built from TRBV5-3 and TRBJ1-5; TRBD1 might be the D (5 bases). TRBV5-3 is filed as an ORF, its function uncertain. V was cut by 4 bases and J by 4 bases, with 18 bases left in between. This CDR3 contains 16 residues. CDR3 sequence reads: CARSLSTALRNQPQHF. CDR3 coding DNA: TGTGCCAGAAGCCTCTCGACAGCCCTTAGAAATCAGCCCCAGCATTTT.

This chain links TRBV19 with TRBJ1-5, with D maybe TRBD1 (6 bases). The V gene's germline CDR1 is LNHDA and CDR2 SQIVND (reference sequence). This CDR3 is 14 amino acids long. The germline V and J ends were trimmed by 6 bases and 6 bases, with 15 bases remaining between them. The CDR3 DNA reads TGTGCCAGTAGCCCACACAGGGACGCTCAGCCCCAGCATTTT. It yields the protein CASSPHRDAQPQHF.

The chain employs TRBV29-1 and TRBJ2-2, with D unclear. This CDR3 comprises 13 residues. Germline assignment: CDR1 SQVTM and CDR2 ANQGSEA. The V end was cut by 7 bases, the J end by 5 bases, with 14 bases between. CDR3 nucleotides: TGCAGCGCGAGGCGCGCCGAGACCGGGGAGCTGTTTTTT. Translated, it gives CSARRAETGELFF.

The genes are TRBV10-3 and TRBJ2-1; D perhaps matches TRBD2 (6 bases). This CDR3 contains 11 residues. With 11 bases removed from V and 8 bases from J, the gap between germline ends came to 13 bases. Germline V lookup: CDR1 ENHRY, CDR2 SYGVKD. Here the CDR3 DNA reads TGTGCCTGTACGGGGGAGTATGAGCAGTTCTTC. It encodes CACTGEYEQFF.

This chain links TRBV6-5 with TRBJ2-3, with no clear D. The CDR3 runs 13 residues. Germline V gives CDR1 MNHEY, CDR2 SVGAGI. V was clipped by 8 bases and J by 6 bases, with 15 bases between them. The CDR3 protein is CASGPAAWDTQYF. The CDR3 DNA reads TGTGCCAGCGGCCCGGCGGCTTGGGATACGCAGTATTTT.

V usage is TRBV6-4 and J usage is TRBJ2-3; 7 bases fit TRBD2. This CDR3 has 15 amino acids. V shed 0 bases and J 3 bases; nucleotides not matched to a gene: 3. Germline CDR1 MRHNA, CDR2 SNTAGT. This chain's CDR3 is CASSDSNGGTDTQYF. The CDR3 coding sequence is TGTGCCAGCAGTGACTCGAACGGGGGGACAGATACGCAGTATTTT.

This CDR3 is CSVGGYEQYF. DNA for the CDR3: TGCAGTGTAGGAGGGTATGAGCAGTACTTC. This sequence joins TRBV20-1 and TRBJ2-7, with D perhaps matching TRBD2 (6 bases). CDR1 DFQATT and CDR2 SNEGSKA come from the germline V gene (reference sequence). CDR3 length: 10 amino acids. Trimming stripped 7 bases from V and 7 bases from J, with 11 bases between.

V gene TRBV7-7 combines with J gene TRBJ2-3; tentative D call: TRBD1 (6 bases). Looked up from germline, CDR1 is SSHAT and CDR2 is FNYEAQ (reference sequence). The ends were cut back, 5 bases at V and 0 bases at J, with 12 bases in the middle. This CDR3 spans 15 amino acids. Here the CDR3 reads CASSPRTDSTDTQYF. CDR3 DNA sequence: TGTGCCAGCAGCCCCCGGACAGATAGCACAGATACGCAGTATTTT. Drawing the rest from reference TRBV7-7 and TRBJ2-3, the complete variable domain is GAGVSQSPRYKVTKRGQDVTLRCDPISSHATLYWYQQALGQGPEFLTYFNYEAQPDKSGLPSDRFSAERPEGSISTLTIQRTEQRDSAMYRCASSPRTDSTDTQYFGPGTRLTVL.

The rearrangement links TRBV9 to TRBJ2-1, with 11 bases matching TRBD1. Germline V lookup: CDR1 SGDLS, CDR2 YYNGEE. Trimming took 5 bases from V and 6 from J; bases not matched to a gene: 7. The CDR3 spans 15 residues. The CDR3 DNA sequence: TGTGCCAGCAGTTCTCCCGGGACAGGGGGCAATGAGCAGTTCTTC. The encoded protein is CASSSPGTGGNEQFF.

The rearrangement uses TRBV10-3 and TRBJ2-1; TRBD2 agrees at 13 bases. The germline gives CDR1 ENHRY, CDR2 SYGVKD. J gave up 8 bases and V 6 bases, and 4 bases lay outside the gene matches. The CDR3 consists of 14 residues. The CDR3 nucleotides are TGTGCCATCAGAGGGACTAGCGGGAATTATGAGCAGTTCTTC. Translated, it gives CAIRGTSGNYEQFF.

The J gene is TRBJ2-5, the V gene TRBV5-1, with TRBD1 as a possible D gene (7 bases). TRBJ2-7 explains the end of the DNA better; the J call may be wrong. The CDR3 is made up of 17 amino acids. Germline values: CDR1 SGHRS, CDR2 YFSETQ. CDR3 sequence (DNA): TGCGCCAGCAGCTTTGGGGAGGTGACAGGGCCAGTGCCCGAGCAGTACTTC. It encodes CASSFGEVTGPVPEQYF.

The genes are TRBV7-6 and TRBJ2-1; 12 bases align to TRBD2. CDR1 and CDR2 (germline): SGHVS, FNYEAQ. With V trimmed by 0 bases and J by 7 bases, 10 bases remained unmatched. The CDR3 runs 18 residues. The CDR3 reads CASSLAIRASGRVNEQFF. For the CDR3, the DNA is TGTGCCAGCAGCTTAGCTATTAGGGCTAGCGGGAGGGTAAATGAGCAGTTCTTC.

The chain combines TRBV7-2 with TRBJ1-5; D is unclear. The CDR3 spans 12 residues. Germline V gives CDR1 SGHTA, CDR2 FQGNSA. V was cut by 5 bases and J by 3 bases, with 5 bases left in between. In DNA form, the CDR3 reads TGTGCCAGCAGCCCTACCAATCAGCCCCAGCATTTT. It translates to CASSPTNQPQHF.

This rearrangement joins TRBV2 to TRBJ1-2; a weak D match, TRBD1 (5 bases). CDR1 and CDR2 (germline): SNHLY, FYNNEI. CDR3 length equals 12 residues. Trimming took 10 bases from V and 4 from J, leaving 13 bases between them. The CDR3 DNA reads TGTGCCAATCGGGGGGGGAGCTATGGCTACACCTTC. Amino acids: CANRGGSYGYTF.

The chain couples TRBV5-1 to TRBJ2-7, with TRBD2 as a possible D gene (5 bases). CDR1 and CDR2 from the germline V gene are SGHRS and YFSETQ. CDR3 length: 14 amino acids. V was pared by 0 bases and J by 3 bases, with 10 bases between. CDR3 coding DNA: TGCGCCAGCAGCTTGGACGGTGAGGGCTACGAGCAGTACTTC. Amino acids: CASSLDGEGYEQYF.